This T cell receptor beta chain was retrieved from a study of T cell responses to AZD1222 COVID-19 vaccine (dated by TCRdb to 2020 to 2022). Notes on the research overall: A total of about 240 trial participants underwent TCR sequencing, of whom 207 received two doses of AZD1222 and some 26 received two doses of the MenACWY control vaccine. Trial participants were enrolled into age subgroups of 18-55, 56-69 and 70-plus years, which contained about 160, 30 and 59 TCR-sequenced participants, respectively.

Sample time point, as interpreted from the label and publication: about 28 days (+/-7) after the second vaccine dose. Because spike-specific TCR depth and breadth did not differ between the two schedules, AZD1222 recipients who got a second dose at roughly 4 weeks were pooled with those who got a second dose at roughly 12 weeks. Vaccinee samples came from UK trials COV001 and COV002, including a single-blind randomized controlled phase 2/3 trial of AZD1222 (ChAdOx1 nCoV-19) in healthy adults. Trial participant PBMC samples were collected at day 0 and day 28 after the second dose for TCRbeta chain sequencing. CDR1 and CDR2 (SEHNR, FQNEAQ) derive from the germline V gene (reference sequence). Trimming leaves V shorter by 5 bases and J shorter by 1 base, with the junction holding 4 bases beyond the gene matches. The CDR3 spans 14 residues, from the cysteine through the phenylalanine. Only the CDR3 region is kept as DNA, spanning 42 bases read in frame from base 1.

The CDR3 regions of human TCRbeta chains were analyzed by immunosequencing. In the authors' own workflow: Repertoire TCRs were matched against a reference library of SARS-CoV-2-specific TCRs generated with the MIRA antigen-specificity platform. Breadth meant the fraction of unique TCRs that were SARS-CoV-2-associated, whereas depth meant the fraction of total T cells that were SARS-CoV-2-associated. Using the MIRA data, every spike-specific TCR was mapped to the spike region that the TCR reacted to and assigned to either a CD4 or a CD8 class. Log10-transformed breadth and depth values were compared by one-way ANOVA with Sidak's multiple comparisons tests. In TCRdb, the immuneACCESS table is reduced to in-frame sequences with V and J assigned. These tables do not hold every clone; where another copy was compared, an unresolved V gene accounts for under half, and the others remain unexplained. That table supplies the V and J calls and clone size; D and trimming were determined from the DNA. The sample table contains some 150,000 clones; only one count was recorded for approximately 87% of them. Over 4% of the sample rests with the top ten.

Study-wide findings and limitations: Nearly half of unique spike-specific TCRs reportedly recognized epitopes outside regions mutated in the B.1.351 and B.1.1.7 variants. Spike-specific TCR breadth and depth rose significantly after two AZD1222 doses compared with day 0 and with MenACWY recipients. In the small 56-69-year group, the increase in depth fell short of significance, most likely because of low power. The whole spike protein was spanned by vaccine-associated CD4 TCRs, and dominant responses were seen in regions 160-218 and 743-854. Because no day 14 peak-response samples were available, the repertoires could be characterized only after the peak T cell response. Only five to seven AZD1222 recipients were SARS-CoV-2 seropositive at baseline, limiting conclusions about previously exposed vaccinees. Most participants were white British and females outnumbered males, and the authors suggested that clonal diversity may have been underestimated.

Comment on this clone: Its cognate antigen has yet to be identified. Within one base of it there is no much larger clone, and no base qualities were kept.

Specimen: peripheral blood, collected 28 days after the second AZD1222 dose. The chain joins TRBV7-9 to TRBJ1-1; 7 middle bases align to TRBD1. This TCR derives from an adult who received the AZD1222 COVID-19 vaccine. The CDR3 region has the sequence CASSVGQTNTEAFF. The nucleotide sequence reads TGTGCCAGCAGCGTGGGACAGACGAACACTGAAGCTTTCTTT.